The 10 T cell receptor beta chains below come from one sample, sequenced in a study of T cell clones after liver transplantation. TCRdb's copy holds only in-frame clones and misses some; the assay was immunoSEQ multiplex PCR. The table lists 70,000 to 85,000 clones, 80% of them singletons. Material: CD4+ T cells from blood, obtained before liver transplant. The receptors here all came from a human donor who received a liver transplant.

This rearrangement joins TRBV5-1 to TRBJ2-6; no clear D. Germline loops: CDR1 SGHRS, CDR2 YFSETQ. The CDR3 totals 14 residues. The germline V and J ends were trimmed by 1 base and 3 bases, with 5 bases remaining between them. CDR3 region: CASSLLVGANVLTF. The CDR3 nucleotides read TGCGCCAGCAGCTTGTTAGTTGGGGCCAACGTCCTGACTTTC.

The chain combines TRBV6-6 with TRBJ2-7, with D possibly being TRBD2 (5 bases). The CDR3 covers 14 residues. The germline gives CDR1 MNHNY, CDR2 SVGAGI (reference sequence). V was shortened by 6 bases and J by 3 bases, with 15 bases between the two germline ends. The CDR3 bases are TGTGCCAGCAGCCCGGGTCCCCGGGACTACGAGCAGTACTTC. Protein product: CASSPGPRDYEQYF.

The chain has TRBV5-1 and TRBJ1-5, with 7 positions matching TRBD1. CDR1 and CDR2 (germline): SGHRS, YFSETQ. CDR3 size: 16 residues. V lost 3 bases to trimming and J lost 4 bases; unmatched junction nucleotides: 10. CDR3 sequence reads: CASSSRPGQQNQPQHF. The CDR3 nucleotides are TGCGCCAGCAGCTCCCGCCCGGGACAGCAAAATCAGCCCCAGCATTTT.

The chain links TRBV2 to TRBJ1-5, with TRBD1 identical over 8 bases. The V gene end was trimmed by 7 bases and the J gene end by 2 bases; junction bases not matched to a gene: 10. From germline, CDR1 is SNHLY and CDR2 FYNNEI. CDR3 length equals 16 residues. CDR3 nucleotides: TGTGCCAGCACCGGGCCAGGGGGCGCACGCAATCAGCCCCAGCATTTT. Translated: CASTGPGGARNQPQHF.

The J gene is TRBJ1-5, the V gene TRBV28, with D maybe TRBD1 (5 bases). Between the trimmed V and J ends, which lost 6 bases and 4 bases, there was a span of 22 bases. The CDR3 is 17 amino acids. CDR1 is MDHEN and CDR2 is SYDVKM in the germline V gene. This CDR3 is CASSPLGRVDFNQPQHF. CDR3 coding DNA: TGTGCCAGCAGCCCGCTAGGCAGGGTGGATTTTAATCAGCCCCAGCATTTT.

The chain couples TRBV5-1 to TRBJ1-4; D not resolved. The CDR3 totals 16 residues. In germline, CDR1 is SGHRS, CDR2 YFSETQ. V lost 0 bases, J lost 8 bases, and 17 bases lay in between. CDR3 sequence: CASSLGFGVLVEKLFF. The CDR3 DNA is TGCGCCAGCAGCTTGGGTTTCGGGGTACTTGTCGAAAAACTGTTTTTT.

The V gene is TRBV10-3, the J gene TRBJ2-3; 7 nucleotides align to TRBD1. Germline CDR1 ENHRY, CDR2 SYGVKD. V was clipped by 0 bases and J by 3 bases; unmatched bases: 0. The CDR3 extends over 14 amino acids. CDR3 loop: CAISESTGTDTQYF. As DNA, the CDR3 is TGTGCCATCAGTGAGTCGACAGGGACAGATACGCAGTATTTT.

This chain connects TRBV18 to TRBJ2-3, with unresolved D. CDR3 length: 13 residues. V dropped 4 bases and J dropped 4 bases, with 9 bases sitting between them. The germline CDR1 and CDR2 sequences are KGHSH and LQKENI. CDR3 sequence: CASSRTGPDTQYF. In nucleotides, the CDR3 is TGTGCCAGCTCACGAACGGGCCCAGATACGCAGTATTTT.

In its sample, this clone ranks as medium-sized. The V gene is TRBV5-1, the J gene TRBJ1-1; TRBD1 aligns across 10 bases. J was trimmed by 4 bases and V by 1 base; bases with no gene match: 10. The CDR3 covers 17 residues. In germline, CDR1 is SGHRS, CDR2 YFSETQ. This chain's CDR3 is CASSLRSGTGASTEAFF. The CDR3 DNA reads as TGCGCCAGCAGCTTGAGGTCGGGGACAGGGGCTAGCACTGAAGCTTTCTTT.

In this sample, this clone turned up once. This chain connects TRBV28 to TRBJ1-5; 7 nucleotides line up with TRBD1. Trimming took 7 bases from V and 0 from J; bases not matched to a gene: 18. Germline loops: CDR1 MDHEN, CDR2 SYDVKM. The CDR3 is 19 residues long. In nucleotides, the CDR3 is TGTGCCAGCATCACCCACCTATCGGGACAGCCAGATAGCAATCAGCCCCAGCATTTT. Its protein is CASITHLSGQPDSNQPQHF. Complete variable domain (other parts from reference TRBV28 and TRBJ1-5): DVKVTQSSRYLVKRTGEKVFLECVQDMDHENMFWYRQDPGLGLRLIYFSYDVKMKEKGDIPEGYSVSREKKERFSLILESASTNQTSMYLCASITHLSGQPDSNQPQHFGDGTRLSIL.